The subject of this entry is one TCR beta chain. This record belongs to a study of T cells in Graves' hyperthyroidism and ophthalmopathy. The germline CDR1 and CDR2 sequences are SGDLS and YYNGEE. V gave up 1 base and J gave up 1 base, with 12 bases separating them. CDR3 size: 15 residues. What was amplified from RNA transcripts were TCR beta CDR3 regions. Initially, a first-round RT-PCR of the TCR CDR3 employed the HTBI primer set. A single record per CDR3 protein comes from TCRdb applying MiXCR to the multiplex PCR reads. The sample yields some 420,000 distinct CDR3 sequences, roughly 13% seen once. This TCR was sampled from a woman aged 18-29 years with Graves' hyperthyroidism. The source material was blood. The rearrangement uses TRBV9 and TRBJ2-7; maybe TRBD2 (6 bases). The DNA for the CDR3 is TGTGCCAGCAGCGTATCCCCTAGCGAGTCCTACGAGCAGTACTTC. Protein product: CASSVSPSESYEQYF. Using reference TRBV9 and TRBJ2-7 for the parts outside the CDR3, the full variable domain is DSGVTQTPKHLITATGQRVTLRCSPRSGDLSVYWYQQSLDQGLQFLIQYYNGEERAKGNILERFSAQQFPDLHSELNLSSLELGDSALYFCASSVSPSESYEQYFGPGTRLTVT.